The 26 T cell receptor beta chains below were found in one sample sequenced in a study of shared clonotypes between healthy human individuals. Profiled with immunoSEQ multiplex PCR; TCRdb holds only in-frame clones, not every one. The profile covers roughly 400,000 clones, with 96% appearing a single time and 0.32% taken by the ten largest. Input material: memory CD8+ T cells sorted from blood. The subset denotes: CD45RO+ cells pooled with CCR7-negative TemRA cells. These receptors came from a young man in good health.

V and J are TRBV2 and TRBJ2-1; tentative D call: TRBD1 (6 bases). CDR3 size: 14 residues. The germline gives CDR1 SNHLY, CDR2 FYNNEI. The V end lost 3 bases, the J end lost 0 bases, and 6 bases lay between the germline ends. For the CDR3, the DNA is TGTGCCAGCAGTGAGGACAGCTCCTACAATGAGCAGTTCTTC. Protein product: CASSEDSSYNEQFF.

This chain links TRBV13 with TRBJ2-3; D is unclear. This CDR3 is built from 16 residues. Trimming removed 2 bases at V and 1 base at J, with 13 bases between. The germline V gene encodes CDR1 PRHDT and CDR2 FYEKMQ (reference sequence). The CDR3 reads CASSLSRVVGTDTQYF. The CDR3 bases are TGTGCCAGCAGCTTATCCCGGGTCGTGGGCACAGATACGCAGTATTTT.

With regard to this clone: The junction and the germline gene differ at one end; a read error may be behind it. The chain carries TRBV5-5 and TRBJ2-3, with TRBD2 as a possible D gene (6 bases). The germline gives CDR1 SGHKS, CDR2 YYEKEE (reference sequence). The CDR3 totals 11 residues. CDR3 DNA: TGTGCCAGCAGTACGGGACTCCTAGGGCATTTT. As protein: CASSTGLLGHF.

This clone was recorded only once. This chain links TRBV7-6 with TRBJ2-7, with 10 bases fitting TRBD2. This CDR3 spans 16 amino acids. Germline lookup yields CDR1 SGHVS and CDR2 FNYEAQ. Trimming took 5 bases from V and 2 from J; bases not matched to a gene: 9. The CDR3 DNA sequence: TGTGCCAGCAGCGTATCTAGCGGGAGCTCCACCTACGAGCAGTACTTC. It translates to CASSVSSGSSTYEQYF. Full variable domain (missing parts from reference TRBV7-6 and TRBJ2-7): GAGVSQSPRYKVTKRGQDVALRCDPISGHVSLYWYRQALGQGPEFLTYFNYEAQQDKSGLPNDRFSAERPEGSISTLTIQRTEQRDSAMYRCASSVSSGSSTYEQYFGPGTRLTVT.

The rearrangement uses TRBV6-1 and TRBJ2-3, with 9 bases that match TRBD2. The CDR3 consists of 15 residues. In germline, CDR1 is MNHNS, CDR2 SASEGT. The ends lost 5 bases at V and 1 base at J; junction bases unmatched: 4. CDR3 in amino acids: CASSLAGERTDTQYF. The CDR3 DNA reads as TGTGCCAGCAGTTTAGCGGGAGAACGCACAGATACGCAGTATTTT.

The CDR3 loop is CASSEGGGPYNEQFF. As DNA, the CDR3 is TGTGCCAGCAGTGAAGGAGGGGGGCCCTACAATGAGCAGTTCTTC. The J gene is TRBJ2-1, the V gene TRBV2; perhaps D is TRBD1 or TRBD2 (6 bases each). Per germline, CDR1 SNHLY and CDR2 FYNNEI. The CDR3 covers 15 residues. V was shortened by 1 base and J by 2 bases, with 9 bases between the two germline ends.

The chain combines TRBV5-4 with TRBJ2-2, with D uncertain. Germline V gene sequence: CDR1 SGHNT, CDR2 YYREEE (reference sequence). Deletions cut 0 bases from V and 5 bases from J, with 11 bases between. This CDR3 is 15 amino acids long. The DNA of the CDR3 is TGTGCCAGCAGCTTGGACCTTACAAGGACCGGGGAGCTGTTTTTT. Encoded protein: CASSLDLTRTGELFF.

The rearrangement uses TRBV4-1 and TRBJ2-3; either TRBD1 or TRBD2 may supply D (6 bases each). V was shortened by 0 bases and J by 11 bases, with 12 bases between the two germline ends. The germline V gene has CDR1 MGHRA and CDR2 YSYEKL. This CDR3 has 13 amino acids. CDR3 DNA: TGCGCCAGCAGCCAAGATTGGGGGGCGGAGCAGTATTTT. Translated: CASSQDWGAEQYF.

CDR3 sequence: CASSDQSSGRVSDTQYF. Written as DNA, the CDR3 is TGTGCCAGCAGCGACCAATCTAGCGGGAGGGTTTCAGATACGCAGTATTTT. The chain joins TRBV9 to TRBJ2-3, with TRBD2 matching 12 bases. Germline lookup yields CDR1 SGDLS and CDR2 YYNGEE. The CDR3 is 17 residues long. The V and J ends lost 3 bases and 4 bases, in that order; junction bases with no gene match: 9.

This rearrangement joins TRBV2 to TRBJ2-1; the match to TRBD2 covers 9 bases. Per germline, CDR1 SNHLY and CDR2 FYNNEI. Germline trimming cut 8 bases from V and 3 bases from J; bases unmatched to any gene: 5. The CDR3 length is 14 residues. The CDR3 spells CASVAGDVYNEQFF. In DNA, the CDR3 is TGTGCCAGCGTAGCGGGAGACGTCTACAATGAGCAGTTCTTC.

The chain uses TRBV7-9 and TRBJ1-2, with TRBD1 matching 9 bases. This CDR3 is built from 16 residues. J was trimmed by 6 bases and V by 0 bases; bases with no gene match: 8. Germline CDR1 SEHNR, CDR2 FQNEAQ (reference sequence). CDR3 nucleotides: TGTGCCAGCAGCTTAGCCGGGACAGGGTGGGGGAATGGCTACACCTTC. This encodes CASSLAGTGWGNGYTF.

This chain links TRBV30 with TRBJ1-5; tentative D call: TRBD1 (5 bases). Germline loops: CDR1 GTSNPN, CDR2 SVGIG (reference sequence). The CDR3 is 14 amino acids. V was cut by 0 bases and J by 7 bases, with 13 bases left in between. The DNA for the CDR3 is TGTGCCTGGAGTGTACGCAGGGACGGGCAGCCCCAGCATTTT. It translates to CAWSVRRDGQPQHF.

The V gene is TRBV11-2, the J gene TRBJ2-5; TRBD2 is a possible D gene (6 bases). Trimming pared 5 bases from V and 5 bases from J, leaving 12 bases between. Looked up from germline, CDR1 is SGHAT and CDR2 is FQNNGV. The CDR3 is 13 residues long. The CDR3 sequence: CASSGGSMETQYF. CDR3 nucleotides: TGTGCCAGCAGCGGGGGGTCCATGGAGACCCAGTACTTC.

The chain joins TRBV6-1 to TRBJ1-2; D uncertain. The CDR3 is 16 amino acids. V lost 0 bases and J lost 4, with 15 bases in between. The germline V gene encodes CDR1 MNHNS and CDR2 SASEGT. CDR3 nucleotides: TGTGCCAGCAGTGAAGCGGTGGAGGCCTCCCTCTATGGCTACACCTTC. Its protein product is CASSEAVEASLYGYTF.

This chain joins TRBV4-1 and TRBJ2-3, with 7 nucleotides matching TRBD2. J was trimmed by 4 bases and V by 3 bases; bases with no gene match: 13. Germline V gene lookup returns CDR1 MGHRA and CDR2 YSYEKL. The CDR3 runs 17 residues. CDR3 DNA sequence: TGCGCCAGCAGCCACTCTTTTGGGGCGGGAGTGGCAGATACGCAGTATTTT. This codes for CASSHSFGAGVADTQYF.

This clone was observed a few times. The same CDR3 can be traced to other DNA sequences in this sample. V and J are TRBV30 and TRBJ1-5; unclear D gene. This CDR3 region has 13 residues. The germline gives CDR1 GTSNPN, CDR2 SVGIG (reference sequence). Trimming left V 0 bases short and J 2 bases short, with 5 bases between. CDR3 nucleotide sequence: TGTGCCTGGAGTGTAGAGGGCAATCAGCCCCAGCATTTT. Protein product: CAWSVEGNQPQHF.

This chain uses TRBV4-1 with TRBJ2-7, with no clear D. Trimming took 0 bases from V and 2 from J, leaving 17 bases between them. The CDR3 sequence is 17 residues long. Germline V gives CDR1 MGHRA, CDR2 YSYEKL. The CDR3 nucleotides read TGCGCCAGCAGCCAAGACCGGTTACGTGGAAGGCCCTACGAGCAGTACTTC. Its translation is CASSQDRLRGRPYEQYF.

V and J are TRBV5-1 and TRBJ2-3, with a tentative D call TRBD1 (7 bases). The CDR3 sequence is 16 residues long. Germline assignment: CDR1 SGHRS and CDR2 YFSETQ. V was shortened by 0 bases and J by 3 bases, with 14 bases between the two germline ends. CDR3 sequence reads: CASSLASTGRTDTQYF. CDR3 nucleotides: TGCGCCAGCAGCTTGGCCTCGACAGGGAGGACAGATACGCAGTATTTT.

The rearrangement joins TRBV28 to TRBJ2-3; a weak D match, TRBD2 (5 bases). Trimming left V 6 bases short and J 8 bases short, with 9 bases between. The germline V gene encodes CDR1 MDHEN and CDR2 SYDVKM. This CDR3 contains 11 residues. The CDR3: CASRHEGTQYF. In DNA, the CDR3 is TGTGCCAGCAGACATGAGGGTACGCAGTATTTT. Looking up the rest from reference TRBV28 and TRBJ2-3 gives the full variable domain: DVKVTQSSRYLVKRTGEKVFLECVQDMDHENMFWYRQDPGLGLRLIYFSYDVKMKEKGDIPEGYSVSREKKERFSLILESASTNQTSMYLCASRHEGTQYFGPGTRLTVL.

The CDR3 protein is CASSLGGGRPSDTQYF. The CDR3 region has the DNA TGTGCCAGCAGCTTAGGGGGCGGGAGGCCCTCAGATACGCAGTATTTT. This chain joins TRBV5-6 and TRBJ2-3, with D tentatively TRBD2 (8 bases). V was pared by 2 bases and J by 4 bases, with 17 bases between. This CDR3 spans 16 amino acids. Germline CDR1 and CDR2: SGHDT and YYEEEE.

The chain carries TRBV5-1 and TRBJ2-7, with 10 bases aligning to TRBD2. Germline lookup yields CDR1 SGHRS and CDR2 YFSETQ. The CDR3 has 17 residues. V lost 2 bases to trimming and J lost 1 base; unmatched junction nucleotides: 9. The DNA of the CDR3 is TGCGCCAGCAGCTTAATTCCCGGGACTAGCGTGTCCTACGAGCAGTACTTC. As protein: CASSLIPGTSVSYEQYF.

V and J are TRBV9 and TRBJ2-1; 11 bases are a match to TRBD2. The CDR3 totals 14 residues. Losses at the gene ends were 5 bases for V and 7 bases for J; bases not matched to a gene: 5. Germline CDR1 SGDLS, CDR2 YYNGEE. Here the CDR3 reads CASRSGLAENEQFF. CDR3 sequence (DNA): TGTGCCAGCAGGTCGGGACTAGCGGAAAATGAGCAGTTCTTC.

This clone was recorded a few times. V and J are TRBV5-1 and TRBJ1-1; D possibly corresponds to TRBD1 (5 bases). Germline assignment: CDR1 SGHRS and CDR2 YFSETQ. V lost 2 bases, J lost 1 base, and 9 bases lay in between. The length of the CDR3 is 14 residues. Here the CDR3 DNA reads TGCGCCAGCAGCTTCGACAGAAGGAACACTGAAGCTTTCTTT. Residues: CASSFDRRNTEAFF.

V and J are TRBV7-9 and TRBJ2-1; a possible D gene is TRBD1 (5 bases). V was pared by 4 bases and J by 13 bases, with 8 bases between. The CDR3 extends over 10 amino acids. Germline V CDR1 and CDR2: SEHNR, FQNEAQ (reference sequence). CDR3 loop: CASSSRDQFF. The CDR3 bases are TGTGCCAGCAGCTCCAGGGATCAGTTCTTC.

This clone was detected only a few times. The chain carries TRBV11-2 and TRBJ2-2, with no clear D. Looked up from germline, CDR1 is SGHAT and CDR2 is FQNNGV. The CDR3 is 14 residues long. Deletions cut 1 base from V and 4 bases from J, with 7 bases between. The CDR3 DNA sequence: TGTGCCAGCAGCTTAGGCGCTTTCACCGGGGAGCTGTTTTTT. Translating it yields CASSLGAFTGELFF.

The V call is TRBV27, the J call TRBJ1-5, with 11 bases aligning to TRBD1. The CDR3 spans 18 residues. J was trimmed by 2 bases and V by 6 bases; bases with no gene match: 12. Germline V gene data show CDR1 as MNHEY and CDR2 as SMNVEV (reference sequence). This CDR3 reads CASRRGQGGGFGNQPQHF. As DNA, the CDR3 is TGTGCCAGCAGAAGGGGACAGGGGGGTGGTTTTGGCAATCAGCCCCAGCATTTT.